The following is a T cell receptor (beta chain) sequence with its context. The method was immunoSEQ multiplex PCR; TCRdb's version includes in-frame clones alone and lacks a portion of them. Here the sample spans 200,000 or so clones, 94% being singletons. The source of the sample is a study of T cell responses to AZD1222 COVID-19 vaccine. The CDR3 contains 18 residues. Per germline, CDR1 MNHEY and CDR2 SMNVEV (reference sequence). The J segment lost 7 bases and the V segment lost 0 bases, leaving 12 bases of the junction unmatched. The V gene is TRBV27, the J gene TRBJ2-2; 9 nucleotides align to TRBD2. The specimen comprised peripheral blood, sampled on day 0 of AZD1222 vaccination. This sequence originates from an adult in good health. This chain's CDR3 is CASSLSGGRAQDGGELFF. In nucleotides, the CDR3 is TGTGCCAGCAGTTTATCGGGCGGGAGGGCCCAAGATGGCGGGGAGCTGTTTTTT.